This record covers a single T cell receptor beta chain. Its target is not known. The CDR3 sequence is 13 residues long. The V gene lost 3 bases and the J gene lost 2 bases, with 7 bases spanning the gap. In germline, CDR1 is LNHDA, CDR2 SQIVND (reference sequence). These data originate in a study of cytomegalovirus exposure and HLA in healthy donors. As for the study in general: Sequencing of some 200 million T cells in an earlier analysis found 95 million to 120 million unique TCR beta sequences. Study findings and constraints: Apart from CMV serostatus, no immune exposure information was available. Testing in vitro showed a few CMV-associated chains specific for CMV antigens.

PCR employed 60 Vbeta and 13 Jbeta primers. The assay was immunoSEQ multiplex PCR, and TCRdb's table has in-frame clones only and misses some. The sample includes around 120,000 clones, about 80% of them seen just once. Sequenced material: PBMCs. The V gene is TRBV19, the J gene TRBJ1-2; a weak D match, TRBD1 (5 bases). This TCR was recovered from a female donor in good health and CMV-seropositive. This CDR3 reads CASSMSGNYGYTF. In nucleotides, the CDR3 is TGTGCCAGTAGTATGTCAGGGAACTATGGCTACACCTTC.